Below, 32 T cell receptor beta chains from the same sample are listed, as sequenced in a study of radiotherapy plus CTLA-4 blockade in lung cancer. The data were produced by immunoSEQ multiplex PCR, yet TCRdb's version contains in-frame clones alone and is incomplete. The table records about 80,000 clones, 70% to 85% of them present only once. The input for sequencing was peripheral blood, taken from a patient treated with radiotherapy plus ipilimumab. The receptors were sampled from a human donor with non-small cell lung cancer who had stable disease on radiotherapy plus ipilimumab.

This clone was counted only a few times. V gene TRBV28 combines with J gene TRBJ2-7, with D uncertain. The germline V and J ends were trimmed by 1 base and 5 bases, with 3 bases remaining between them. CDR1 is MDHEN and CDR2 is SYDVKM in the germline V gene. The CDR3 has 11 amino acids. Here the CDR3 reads CASSLYDEQYF. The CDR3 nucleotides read TGTGCCAGCAGTTTATACGACGAGCAGTACTTC.

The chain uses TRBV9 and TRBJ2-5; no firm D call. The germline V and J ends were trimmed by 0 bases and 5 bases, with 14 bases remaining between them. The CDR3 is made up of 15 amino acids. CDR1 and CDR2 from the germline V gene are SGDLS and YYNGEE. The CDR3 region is CASSVDGSPGETQYF. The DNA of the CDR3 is TGTGCCAGCAGCGTAGATGGGTCACCCGGGGAGACCCAGTACTTC.

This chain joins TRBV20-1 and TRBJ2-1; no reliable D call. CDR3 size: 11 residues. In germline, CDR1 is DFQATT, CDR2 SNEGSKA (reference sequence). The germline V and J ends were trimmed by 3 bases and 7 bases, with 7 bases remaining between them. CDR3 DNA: TGCAGTGCTAGCGGGCTAAATGAGCAGTTCTTC. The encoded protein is CSASGLNEQFF.

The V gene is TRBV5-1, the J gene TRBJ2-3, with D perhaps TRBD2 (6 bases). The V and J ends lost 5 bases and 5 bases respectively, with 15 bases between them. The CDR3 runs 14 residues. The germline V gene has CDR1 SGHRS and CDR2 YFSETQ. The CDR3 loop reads CASRTPSEGDTQYF. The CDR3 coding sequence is TGCGCCAGCAGAACCCCTAGCGAAGGAGATACGCAGTATTTT.

The CDR3 sequence is CSAIRTDTQYF. CDR3 sequence (DNA): TGCAGTGCTATCCGCACAGATACGCAGTATTTT. The genes are TRBV20-1 and TRBJ2-3; no clear D. The CDR3 runs 11 residues. V lost 4 bases, J lost 1 base, and 3 bases lay in between. Germline CDR1 reads DFQATT; CDR2 reads SNEGSKA (reference sequence).

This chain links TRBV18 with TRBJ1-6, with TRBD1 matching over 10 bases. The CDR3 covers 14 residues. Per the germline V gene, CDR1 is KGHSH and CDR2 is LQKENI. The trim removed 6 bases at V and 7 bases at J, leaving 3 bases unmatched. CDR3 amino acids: CASSLDRGNSPLHF. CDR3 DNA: TGTGCCAGCTCCCTGGACAGGGGGAATTCACCCCTCCACTTT.

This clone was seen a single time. Here the CDR3 DNA reads TGTGCCAGCAGCGCCCGACAGGGAGAATACGAGCAGTACTTC. Protein sequence: CASSARQGEYEQYF. The chain carries TRBV4-2 and TRBJ2-7, with 7 bases that match TRBD1. The CDR3 sequence is 14 residues long. Germline trimming cut 5 bases from V and 4 bases from J; bases unmatched to any gene: 8. CDR1 is LGHNA, CDR2 YNFKEQ, per germline.

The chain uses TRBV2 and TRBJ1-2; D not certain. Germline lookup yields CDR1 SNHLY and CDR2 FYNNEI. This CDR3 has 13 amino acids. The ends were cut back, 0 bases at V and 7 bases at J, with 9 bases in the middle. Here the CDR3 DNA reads TGTGCCAGCAGTGAAGCGGGCCTTGGTGGCTACACCTTC. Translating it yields CASSEAGLGGYTF. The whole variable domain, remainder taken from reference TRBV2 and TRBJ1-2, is EPEVTQTPSHQVTQMGQEVILRCVPISNHLYFYWYRQILGQKVEFLVSFYNNEISEKSEIFDDQFSVERPDGSNFTLKIRSTKLEDSAMYFCASSEAGLGGYTFGSGTRLTVV.

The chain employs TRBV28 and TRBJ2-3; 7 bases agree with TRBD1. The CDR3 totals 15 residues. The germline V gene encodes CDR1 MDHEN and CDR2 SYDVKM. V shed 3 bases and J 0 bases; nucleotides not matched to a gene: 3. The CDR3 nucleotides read TGTGCCAGCAGTTTCCAACAGGGGAGCACAGATACGCAGTATTTT. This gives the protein CASSFQQGSTDTQYF.

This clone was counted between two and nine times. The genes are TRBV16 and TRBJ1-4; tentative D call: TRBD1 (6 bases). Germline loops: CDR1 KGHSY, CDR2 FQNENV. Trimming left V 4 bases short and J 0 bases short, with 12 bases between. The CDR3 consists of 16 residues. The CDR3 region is CASSLQGFSTNEKLFF. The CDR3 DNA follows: TGTGCCAGCAGCCTTCAGGGGTTCTCAACTAATGAAAAACTGTTTTTT. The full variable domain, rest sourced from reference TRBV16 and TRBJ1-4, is GEEVAQTPKHLVRGEGQKAKLYCAPIKGHSYVFWYQQVLKNEFKFLISFQNENVFDETGMPKERFSAKCLPNSPCSLEIQATKLEDSAVYFCASSLQGFSTNEKLFFGSGTQLSVL.

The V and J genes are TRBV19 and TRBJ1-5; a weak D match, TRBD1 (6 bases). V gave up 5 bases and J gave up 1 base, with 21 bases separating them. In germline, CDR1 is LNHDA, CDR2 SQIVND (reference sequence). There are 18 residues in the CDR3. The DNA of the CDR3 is TGTGCCAGTAGTGTTGGTCAGGGGCTAGTGGGGAGCAATCAGCCCCAGCATTTT. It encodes CASSVGQGLVGSNQPQHF.

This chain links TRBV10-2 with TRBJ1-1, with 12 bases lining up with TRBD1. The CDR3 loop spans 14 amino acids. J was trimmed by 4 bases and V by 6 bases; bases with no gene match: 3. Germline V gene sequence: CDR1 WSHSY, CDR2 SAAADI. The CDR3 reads CASRGQGAVTEAFF. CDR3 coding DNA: TGCGCCAGCAGGGGACAGGGGGCCGTCACTGAAGCTTTCTTT.

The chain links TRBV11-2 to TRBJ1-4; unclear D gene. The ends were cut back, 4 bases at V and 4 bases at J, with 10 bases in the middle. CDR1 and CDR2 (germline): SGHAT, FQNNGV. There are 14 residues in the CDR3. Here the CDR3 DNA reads TGTGCCAGCAGCTCCGGACCGATTAATGAAAAACTGTTTTTT. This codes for CASSSGPINEKLFF.

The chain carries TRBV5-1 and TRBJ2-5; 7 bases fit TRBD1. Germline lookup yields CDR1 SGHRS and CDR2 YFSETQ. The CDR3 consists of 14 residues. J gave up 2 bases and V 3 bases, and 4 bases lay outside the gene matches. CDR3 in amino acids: CASSYGTAQETQYF. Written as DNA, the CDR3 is TGCGCCAGCAGCTATGGGACAGCTCAAGAGACCCAGTACTTC.

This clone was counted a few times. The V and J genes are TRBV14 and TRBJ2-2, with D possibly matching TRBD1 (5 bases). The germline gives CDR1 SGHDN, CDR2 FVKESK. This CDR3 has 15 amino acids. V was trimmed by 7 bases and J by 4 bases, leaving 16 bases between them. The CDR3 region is CASTRSTAATGELFF. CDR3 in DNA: TGTGCCAGCACCCGATCGACAGCTGCCACCGGGGAGCTGTTTTTT.

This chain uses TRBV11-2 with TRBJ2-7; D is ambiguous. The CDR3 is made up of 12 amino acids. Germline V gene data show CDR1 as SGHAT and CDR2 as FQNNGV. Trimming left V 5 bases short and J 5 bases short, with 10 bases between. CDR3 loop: CASSPDRDEQYF. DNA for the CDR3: TGTGCCAGCAGCCCCGACCGGGACGAGCAGTACTTC.

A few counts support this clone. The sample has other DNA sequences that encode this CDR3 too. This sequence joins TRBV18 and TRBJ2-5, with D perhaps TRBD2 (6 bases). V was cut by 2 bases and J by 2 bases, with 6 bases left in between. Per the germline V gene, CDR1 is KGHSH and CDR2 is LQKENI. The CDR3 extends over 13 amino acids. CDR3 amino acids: CASSPGRQETQYF. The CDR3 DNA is TGTGCCAGCTCACCAGGGAGGCAAGAGACCCAGTACTTC.

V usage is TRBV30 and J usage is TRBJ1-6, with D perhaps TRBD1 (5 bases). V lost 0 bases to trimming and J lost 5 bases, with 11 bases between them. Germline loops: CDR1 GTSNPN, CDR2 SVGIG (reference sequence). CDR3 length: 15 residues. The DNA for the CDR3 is TGTGCCTGGAGTGTGGGGGAAAGGGATAATTCACCCCTCCACTTT. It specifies CAWSVGERDNSPLHF.

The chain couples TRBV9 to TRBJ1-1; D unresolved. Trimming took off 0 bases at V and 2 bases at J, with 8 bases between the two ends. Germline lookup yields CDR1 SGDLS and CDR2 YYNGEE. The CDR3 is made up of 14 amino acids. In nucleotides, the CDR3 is TGTGCCAGCAGCGTAGTACCCGATAACACTGAAGCTTTCTTT. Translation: CASSVVPDNTEAFF. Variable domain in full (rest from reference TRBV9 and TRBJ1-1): DSGVTQTPKHLITATGQRVTLRCSPRSGDLSVYWYQQSLDQGLQFLIQYYNGEERAKGNILERFSAQQFPDLHSELNLSSLELGDSALYFCASSVVPDNTEAFFGQGTRLTVV.

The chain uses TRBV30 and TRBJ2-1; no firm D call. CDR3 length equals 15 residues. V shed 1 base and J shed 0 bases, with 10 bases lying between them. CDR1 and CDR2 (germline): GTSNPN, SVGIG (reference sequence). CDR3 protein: CAWSAAASSYNEQFF. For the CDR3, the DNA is TGTGCCTGGAGTGCGGCGGCCAGCTCCTACAATGAGCAGTTCTTC.

CDR3 nucleotides: TGTGCCTGGGGCCCACGGAATTCCCGGGAGACCCAGTACTTC. Encoded protein: CAWGPRNSRETQYF. This chain joins TRBV30 and TRBJ2-5; D gene unclear. Germline assignment: CDR1 GTSNPN and CDR2 SVGIG (reference sequence). The V end lost 5 bases, the J end lost 5 bases, and 18 bases lay between the germline ends. The CDR3 sequence is 14 residues long.

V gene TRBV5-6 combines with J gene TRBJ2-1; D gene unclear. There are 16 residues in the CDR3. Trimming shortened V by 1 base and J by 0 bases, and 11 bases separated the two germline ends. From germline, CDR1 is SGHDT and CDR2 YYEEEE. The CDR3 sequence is CASSLNGVLSYNEQFF. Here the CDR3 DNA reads TGTGCCAGCAGCTTGAATGGGGTCCTCTCCTACAATGAGCAGTTCTTC.

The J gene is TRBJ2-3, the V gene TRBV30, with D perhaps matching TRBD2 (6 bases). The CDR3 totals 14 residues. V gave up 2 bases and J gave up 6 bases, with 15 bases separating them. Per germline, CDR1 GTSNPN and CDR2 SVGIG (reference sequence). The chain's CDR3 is CAWSRGSGGDTQYF. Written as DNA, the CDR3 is TGTGCCTGGAGTAGGGGTAGCGGAGGGGATACGCAGTATTTT. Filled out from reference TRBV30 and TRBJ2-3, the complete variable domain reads SQTIHQWPATLVQPVGSPLSLECTVEGTSNPNLYWYRQAAGRGLQLLFYSVGIGQISSEVPQNLSASRPQDRQFILSSKKLLLSDSGFYLCAWSRGSGGDTQYFGPGTRLTVL.

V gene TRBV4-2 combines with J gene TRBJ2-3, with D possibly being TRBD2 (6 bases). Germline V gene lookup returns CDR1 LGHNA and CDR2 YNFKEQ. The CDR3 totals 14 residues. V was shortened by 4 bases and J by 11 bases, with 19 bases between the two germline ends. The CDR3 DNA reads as TGTGCCAGCAGCCCCCGACTAGGCGGCACGGAGCAGTATTTT. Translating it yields CASSPRLGGTEQYF.

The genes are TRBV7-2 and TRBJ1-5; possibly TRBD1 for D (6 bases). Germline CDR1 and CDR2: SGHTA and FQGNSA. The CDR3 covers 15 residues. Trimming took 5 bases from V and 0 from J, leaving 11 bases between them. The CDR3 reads CASSQGSLSNQPQHF. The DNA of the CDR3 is TGTGCCAGCAGCCAGGGGAGTCTTAGCAATCAGCCCCAGCATTTT. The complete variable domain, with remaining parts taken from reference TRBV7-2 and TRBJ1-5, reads GAGVSQSPSNKVTEKGKDVELRCDPISGHTALYWYRQSLGQGLEFLIYFQGNSAPDKSGLPSDRFSAERTGGSVSTLTIQRTQQEDSAVYLCASSQGSLSNQPQHFGDGTRLSIL.

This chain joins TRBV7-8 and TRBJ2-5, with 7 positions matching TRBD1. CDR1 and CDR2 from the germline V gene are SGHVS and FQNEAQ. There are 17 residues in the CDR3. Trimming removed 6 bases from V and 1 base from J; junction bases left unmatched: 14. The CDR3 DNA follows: TGTGCCAGCAGTCCTAATTTCCGAGGGACAGCCCAAGAGACCCAGTACTTC. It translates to CASSPNFRGTAQETQYF.

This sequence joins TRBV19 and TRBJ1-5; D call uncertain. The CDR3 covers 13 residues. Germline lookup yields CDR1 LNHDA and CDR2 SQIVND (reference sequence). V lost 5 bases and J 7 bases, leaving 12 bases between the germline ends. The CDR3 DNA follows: TGTGCCAGTAGTCCCCAGCAAGTCCAGCCCCAGCATTTT. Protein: CASSPQQVQPQHF.

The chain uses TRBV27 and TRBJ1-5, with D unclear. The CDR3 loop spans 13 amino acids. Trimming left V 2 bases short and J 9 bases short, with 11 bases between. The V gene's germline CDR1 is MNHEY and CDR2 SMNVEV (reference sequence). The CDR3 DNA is TGTGCCAGCAGTTTACGCGGACGGGCGCCCCAGCATTTT. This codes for CASSLRGRAPQHF.

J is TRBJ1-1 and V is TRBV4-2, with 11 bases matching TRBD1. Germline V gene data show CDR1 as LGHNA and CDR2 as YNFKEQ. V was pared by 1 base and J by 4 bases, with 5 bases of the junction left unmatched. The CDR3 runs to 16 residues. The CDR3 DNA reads TGTGCCAGCAGCCAAGGGACAGGGGGCTCGGTCACTGAAGCTTTCTTT. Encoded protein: CASSQGTGGSVTEAFF.

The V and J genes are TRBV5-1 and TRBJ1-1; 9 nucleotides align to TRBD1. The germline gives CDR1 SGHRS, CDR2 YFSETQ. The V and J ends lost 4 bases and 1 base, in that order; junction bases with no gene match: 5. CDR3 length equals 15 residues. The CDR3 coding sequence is TGCGCCAGCAGCGGGACGGGACAGGGGAACACTGAAGCTTTCTTT. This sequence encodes CASSGTGQGNTEAFF.

As DNA, the CDR3 is TGTGCCAGCAGCGCCGGACAGCGGGACACTGAAGCTTTCTTT. Amino acids: CASSAGQRDTEAFF. This chain joins TRBV9 and TRBJ1-1; D might be TRBD1 (6 bases). This CDR3 comprises 14 residues. Germline CDR1 reads SGDLS; CDR2 reads YYNGEE. Trimming shortened V by 3 bases and J by 3 bases, and 12 bases separated the two germline ends.

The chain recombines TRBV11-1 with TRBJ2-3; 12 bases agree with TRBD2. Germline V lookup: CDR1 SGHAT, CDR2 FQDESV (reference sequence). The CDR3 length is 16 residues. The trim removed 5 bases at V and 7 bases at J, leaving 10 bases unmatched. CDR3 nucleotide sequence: TGTGCCAGCAGCGCCCTAGCGGGGGGGCCCGTGTATACGCAGTATTTT. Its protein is CASSALAGGPVYTQYF. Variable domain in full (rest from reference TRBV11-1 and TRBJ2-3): EAEVAQSPRYKITEKSQAVAFWCDPISGHATLYWYRQILGQGPELLVQFQDESVVDDSQLPKDRFSAERLKGVDSTLKIQPAELGDSAMYLCASSALAGGPVYTQYFGPGTRLTVL.